The next 26 T cell receptor beta chains were all read from a single sample in a study of blood T cell repertoires in COVID-19 (TCRdb year 2020). Library creation used the immunoSEQ multiplex PCR assay. TCRdb took over this immuneACCESS table, retaining in-frame rearrangements with V and J assigned. Such tables are incomplete; in checked studies, under half of the missing clones stem from an unresolved V gene, and the remainder is unexplained. This sample gives 200,000 or so clones in total; 65% to 90% of them show up just once. Together, the top ten hold approximately 6.1% of the sample. Sequencing was performed on peripheral blood. Every receptor here comes from a man older than 75 with acute or convalescent COVID-19.

CDR3 region: CASSQDLQGDAEKLFF. DNA for the CDR3: TGCGCCAGCAGCCAAGACCTACAGGGAGATGCTGAAAAACTGTTTTTT. V is TRBV4-1 and J is TRBJ1-4; D may be TRBD1 (6 bases). V was cut by 0 bases and J by 7 bases, with 15 bases left in between. Per germline, CDR1 MGHRA and CDR2 YSYEKL. The CDR3 has 16 residues.

The V call is TRBV19, the J call TRBJ2-2; D is unresolved. The ends were cut back, 0 bases at V and 2 bases at J, with 7 bases in the middle. CDR1 and CDR2 (germline): LNHDA, SQIVND (reference sequence). The CDR3 length is 15 residues. The CDR3 bases are TGTGCCAGTAGTATAGATTCCAGAAACACCGGGGAGCTGTTTTTT. It translates to CASSIDSRNTGELFF.

The chain links TRBV14 to TRBJ2-7; 12 nucleotides align to TRBD1. Germline assignment: CDR1 SGHDN and CDR2 FVKESK. The ends lost 5 bases at V and 5 bases at J; junction bases unmatched: 7. CDR3 length: 15 residues. In DNA, the CDR3 is TGTGCCAGCAGCTCCGGTGGGACAGGGGGCCACGAGCAGTACTTC. Protein: CASSSGGTGGHEQYF.

V and J are TRBV15 and TRBJ2-3, with 13 bases aligning to TRBD2. Germline V gene data show CDR1 as LNHNV and CDR2 as YYDKDF (reference sequence). The CDR3 contains 21 residues. Trimming took 5 bases from V and 2 from J; bases not matched to a gene: 19. CDR3 residues: CATSGGQGGLAGDPYTDTQYF. The CDR3 DNA reads as TGTGCCACCAGCGGAGGACAGGGAGGACTAGCGGGGGATCCATACACAGATACGCAGTATTTT.

Comment on this clone: A read error may account for a junction end that differs from germline. The rearrangement links TRBV18 to TRBJ2-2, with D possibly TRBD2 on 6 matching bases. The CDR3 runs 15 residues. CDR1 is KGHSH, CDR2 LQKENI, per germline. The CDR3 sequence is CASSQDTGSLGGLFF. As DNA, the CDR3 is TGTGCCAGCTCACAGGACACGGGCTCGCTCGGGGGGCTGTTTTTT.

CDR3 DNA: TGCGCCAGCAGCCAAGGGCTGTCCACAGATACGCAGTATTTT. It codes for CASSQGLSTDTQYF. The rearrangement uses TRBV4-3 and TRBJ2-3; D unclear. V lost 1 base and J 2 bases, leaving 7 bases between the germline ends. The germline V gene encodes CDR1 LGHNA and CDR2 YSLEER. The CDR3 consists of 14 residues.

The chain has TRBV29-1 and TRBJ2-7; D may be TRBD1 (5 bases). This CDR3 comprises 12 residues. V was shortened by 2 bases and J by 1 base, with 6 bases between the two germline ends. Germline V lookup: CDR1 SQVTM, CDR2 ANQGSEA. The CDR3 sequence: CSVEQGSYEQYF. The CDR3 coding sequence is TGCAGCGTTGAACAGGGATCCTACGAGCAGTACTTC.

This chain uses TRBV7-2 with TRBJ2-1; TRBD2 aligns across 9 bases. Germline V lookup: CDR1 SGHTA, CDR2 FQGNSA. The CDR3 runs to 14 residues. After removal of 5 bases from V and 9 bases from J, the junction contained 8 bases not matched to a gene. The CDR3 bases are TGTGCCAGCAGCCCGGGGTTAGCGGGAGTTGAGCAGTTCTTC. Residues: CASSPGLAGVEQFF.

V gene TRBV28 combines with J gene TRBJ2-3, with D tentatively TRBD1 (5 bases). V lost 3 bases and J 5 bases, leaving 12 bases between the germline ends. The CDR3 runs 14 residues. CDR1 and CDR2 from the germline V gene are MDHEN and SYDVKM. The CDR3 spells CASSFPGLGDTQYF. Here the CDR3 DNA reads TGTGCCAGCAGTTTCCCAGGGCTGGGAGATACGCAGTATTTT.

This sequence joins TRBV14 and TRBJ1-1; tentative D call: TRBD1 (5 bases). CDR3 length: 15 amino acids. Germline V gene lookup returns CDR1 SGHDN and CDR2 FVKESK. The germline V and J ends were trimmed by 0 bases and 11 bases, with 19 bases remaining between them. The CDR3 DNA sequence: TGTGCCAGCAGCCAAGATTTTGGAGGGACCCTGAAGGCTTTCTTT. It codes for CASSQDFGGTLKAFF.

The J gene is TRBJ2-5, the V gene TRBV19, with 8 positions matching TRBD2. The V and J ends lost 3 bases and 7 bases, in that order; junction bases with no gene match: 4. Germline assignment: CDR1 LNHDA and CDR2 SQIVND (reference sequence). The CDR3 runs 13 residues. CDR3 sequence: CASSIPAGATQYF. The CDR3 DNA is TGTGCCAGTAGTATTCCAGCGGGAGCGACCCAGTACTTC.

The V gene is TRBV6-5, the J gene TRBJ2-5, with 8 bases aligning to TRBD1. V gave up 0 bases and J gave up 3 bases; unmatched junction bases: 0. The CDR3 totals 14 residues. Germline V gene lookup returns CDR1 MNHEY and CDR2 SVGAGI. Here the CDR3 DNA reads TGTGCCAGCAGTTACTCGACAGGGGAAGAGACCCAGTACTTC. This encodes CASSYSTGEETQYF.

This sequence joins TRBV11-2 and TRBJ2-1, with a possible D match to TRBD1 (5 bases). Germline loops: CDR1 SGHAT, CDR2 FQNNGV. The CDR3 consists of 14 residues. With 5 bases removed from V and 9 bases from J, the gap between germline ends came to 17 bases. The CDR3 region is CASSPGAQGGEQFF. As DNA, the CDR3 is TGTGCCAGCAGCCCAGGAGCGCAGGGCGGTGAGCAGTTCTTC.

The chain couples TRBV18 to TRBJ1-2; no clear D gene. Germline CDR1 and CDR2: KGHSH and LQKENI. CDR3 size: 14 residues. Trimming cost V 3 bases and J 3 bases, with 11 bases left between them. The CDR3 DNA reads TGTGCCAGCTCACCCCTGAGTCCCGACTATGGCTACACCTTC. Translated, it gives CASSPLSPDYGYTF. Full variable domain (outside the CDR3, taken from reference TRBV18 and TRBJ1-2): NAGVMQNPRHLVRRRGQEARLRCSPMKGHSHVYWYRQLPEEGLKFMVYLQKENIIDESGMPKERFSAEFPKEGPSILRIQQVVRGDSAAYFCASSPLSPDYGYTFGSGTRLTVV.

In this sample, this clone turned up a few times. Other DNA sequences in this sample translate to the same CDR3. The V gene is TRBV27, the J gene TRBJ2-1; 10 bases match TRBD2. This CDR3 has 16 amino acids. The V gene end was trimmed by 0 bases and the J gene end by 5 bases; junction bases not matched to a gene: 4. Germline V lookup: CDR1 MNHEY, CDR2 SMNVEV (reference sequence). The CDR3 DNA reads TGTGCCAGCAGTTTATCTAGAGCGGGAGGGAACAATGAGCAGTTCTTC. Translated: CASSLSRAGGNNEQFF.

The chain joins TRBV7-3 to TRBJ2-1; 12 positions agree with TRBD2. Germline V gene data show CDR1 as SGHTA and CDR2 as FQGTGA. V was clipped by 6 bases and J by 8 bases; unmatched bases: 2. The CDR3 runs 13 residues. CDR3 loop: CASRTSGSHEQFF. For the CDR3, the DNA is TGTGCCAGCAGGACTAGCGGGAGCCATGAGCAGTTCTTC.

This clone was observed a single time. This sequence joins TRBV11-3 and TRBJ2-5; tentative D call: TRBD1 (5 bases). Germline lookup yields CDR1 SGHNT and CDR2 YENEEA. This CDR3 has 15 amino acids. V was trimmed by 1 base and J by 5 bases, leaving 14 bases between them. The CDR3 here is CASSLVGLVGETQYF. CDR3 sequence (DNA): TGTGCCAGCAGCTTAGTGGGGCTAGTTGGGGAGACCCAGTACTTC.

J is TRBJ2-2 and V is TRBV6-5; 9 nucleotides agree with TRBD2. The CDR3 length is 15 residues. The J segment lost 5 bases and the V segment lost 6 bases, leaving 7 bases of the junction unmatched. CDR1 is MNHEY, CDR2 SVGAGI, per germline. CDR3 in amino acids: CASSLPAGGTGELFF. The CDR3 nucleotides read TGTGCCAGCAGCCTCCCGGCGGGAGGGACCGGGGAGCTGTTTTTT.

The chain has TRBV7-8 and TRBJ2-1; 10 bases agree with TRBD2. The CDR3 extends over 16 amino acids. After removal of 4 bases from V and 10 bases from J, the junction contained 13 bases not matched to a gene. In germline, CDR1 is SGHVS, CDR2 FQNEAQ. CDR3 DNA sequence: TGTGCCAGCAGCTCCCCACCTAGCGGGAGCGGATCCGAGCAGTTCTTC. Protein product: CASSSPPSGSGSEQFF.

V usage is TRBV9 and J usage is TRBJ2-5; 7 bases map to TRBD2. Trimming removed 0 bases from V and 0 bases from J; junction bases left unmatched: 5. Germline CDR1 and CDR2: SGDLS and YYNGEE. The CDR3 is made up of 16 amino acids. CDR3 amino acids: CASSVGGGAHQETQYF. DNA for the CDR3: TGTGCCAGCAGCGTAGGGGGAGGGGCCCACCAAGAGACCCAGTACTTC.

This sequence joins TRBV6-5 and TRBJ2-5, with TRBD2 matching 8 bases. The V segment lost 8 bases and the J segment 0 bases; nucleotides outside the gene matches: 5. The length of the CDR3 is 14 residues. Germline assignment: CDR1 MNHEY and CDR2 SVGAGI. DNA for the CDR3: TGTGCCAGCTTACCGGGGGGGTACCAAGAGACCCAGTACTTC. Residues: CASLPGGYQETQYF.

The V gene is TRBV9, the J gene TRBJ2-1; 12 bases agree with TRBD2. CDR1 is SGDLS and CDR2 is YYNGEE in the germline V gene. V lost 0 bases, J lost 10 bases, and 8 bases stayed unmatched. This CDR3 is built from 16 residues. The CDR3 sequence: CASSVVPSGRAEEQFF. The CDR3 nucleotides read TGTGCCAGCAGCGTAGTGCCTAGCGGGAGGGCGGAGGAGCAGTTCTTC.

The chain has TRBV6-9 and TRBJ2-4, with D tentatively TRBD1 (6 bases). This CDR3 has 14 amino acids. Germline-derived CDR1 and CDR2 are MNHGY and SVAAGI. Deletions cut 4 bases from V and 9 bases from J, with 16 bases between. The CDR3 coding sequence is TGTGCCAGCAGTTTGACCGGGACAAATATCATTCAGTACTTC. It is translated as CASSLTGTNIIQYF.

The chain has TRBV29-1 and TRBJ1-1, with 9 bases matching TRBD1. The ends lost 5 bases at V and 5 bases at J; junction bases unmatched: 9. The CDR3 has 14 amino acids. Per the germline V gene, CDR1 is SQVTM and CDR2 is ANQGSEA. Here the CDR3 DNA reads TGCAGCGTTACCCCGGGACAGGGTAGGACTGAAGCTTTCTTT. It encodes CSVTPGQGRTEAFF.

The chain links TRBV4-3 to TRBJ1-4; D perhaps matches TRBD1 (6 bases). CDR3 size: 13 residues. V lost 3 bases, J lost 9 bases, and 11 bases lay in between. Per germline, CDR1 LGHNA and CDR2 YSLEER. The CDR3 coding sequence is TGCGCCAGCAGCCATGAAACAGGGAAAAAACTGTTTTTT. As protein: CASSHETGKKLFF.

This clone was seen a few times. For the CDR3, the DNA is TGTGCCAGCAAGACCCGGCGGGAGACCGGGGAGCTGTTTTTT. Residues: CASKTRRETGELFF. This chain connects TRBV11-2 to TRBJ2-2, with 7 bases matching TRBD2. The CDR3 runs to 14 residues. The V gene end was trimmed by 7 bases and the J gene end by 5 bases; junction bases not matched to a gene: 7. The germline CDR1 and CDR2 sequences are SGHAT and FQNNGV.